Each of the 15 T cell receptor beta chains below was sequenced from the same sample in a study of human T cells and chemical hapten exposure. Time point denoted: patch test 1, 2 weeks after DPC sensitization. As for treatment: therapeutic diphenylcyclopropenone sensitization with weekly scalp DPC. TCRdb passed the RACE reads through MiXCR, listing each CDR3 protein once. Of tens of thousands of distinct CDR3 sequences in the sample, 10% were seen once. Sequences were derived from whole blood, sampled in connection with sensitization to the hapten diphenylcyclopropenone (DPC). These receptors were collected from a woman between 45 and 60 years old with alopecia areata. Some clones in this sample may be carry-over from other donors' samples.

J is TRBJ1-5 and V is TRBV12-3 or TRBV12-4; D is unresolved. V was cut by 6 bases and J by 7 bases, with 16 bases left in between. The CDR3 contains 14 residues. The CDR3 region has the DNA TGTGCCAGCAGGTCTACAGTAATGACGCAGCCCCAGCATTTT. This sequence encodes CASRSTVMTQPQHF.

This clonotype has a count of ten or more. This chain links TRBV7-6 with TRBJ2-1; D ambiguous. The germline CDR1 and CDR2 sequences are SGHVS and FNYEAQ. Trimming took 1 base from V and 5 from J, leaving 9 bases between them. The CDR3 totals 14 residues. The CDR3 DNA reads as TGTGCCAGCAGCTTAGGGCTTTCCGACAATGAGCAGTTCTTC. This codes for CASSLGLSDNEQFF.

This clonotype has more than one count but fewer than ten. This rearrangement joins TRBV10-3 to TRBJ2-3; D not certain. In germline, CDR1 is ENHRY, CDR2 SYGVKD. This CDR3 is built from 14 residues. Trimming left V 6 bases short and J 3 bases short, with 13 bases between. The CDR3 reads CAISFTTITDTQYF. The CDR3 DNA reads as TGTGCCATCAGCTTTACTACGATAACAGATACGCAGTATTTT.

This clonotype was seen many times. The J gene is TRBJ2-5, the V gene TRBV18; D ambiguous. V gave up 2 bases and J gave up 2 bases, with 3 bases separating them. The CDR3 runs to 12 residues. Germline assignment: CDR1 KGHSH and CDR2 LQKENI. The CDR3 sequence is CASSPRQETQYF. In nucleotides, the CDR3 is TGTGCCAGCTCACCAAGGCAAGAGACCCAGTACTTC. Together with reference TRBV18 and TRBJ2-5, the CDR3 gives the full variable domain: NAGVMQNPRHLVRRRGQEARLRCSPMKGHSHVYWYRQLPEEGLKFMVYLQKENIIDESGMPKERFSAEFPKEGPSILRIQQVVRGDSAAYFCASSPRQETQYFGPGTRLLVL.

This chain links TRBV29-1 with TRBJ2-1; 8 nucleotides line up with TRBD2. Per germline, CDR1 SQVTM and CDR2 ANQGSEA. The CDR3 contains 16 residues. J gave up 4 bases and V 6 bases, and 14 bases lay outside the gene matches. Here the CDR3 DNA reads TGCAGCGTACCCCCTACTAGCGGAGGGGTATACAATGAGCAGTTCTTC. Translated, it gives CSVPPTSGGVYNEQFF.

The chain has TRBV10-1 and TRBJ2-5, with TRBD2 as a possible D gene (6 bases). The CDR3 has 12 residues. Trimming pared 8 bases from V and 0 bases from J, leaving 7 bases between. CDR1 is WNHNN and CDR2 is SYGVQD in the germline V gene (reference sequence). The CDR3 DNA reads as TGCGCCAGCCCGGGGGACCAAGAGACCCAGTACTTC. Residues: CASPGDQETQYF.

The rearrangement joins TRBV11-2 to TRBJ2-1, with 8 positions matching TRBD2. The V gene end was trimmed by 5 bases and the J gene end by 6 bases; junction bases not matched to a gene: 9. This CDR3 has 15 amino acids. Germline V gene sequence: CDR1 SGHAT, CDR2 FQNNGV. CDR3 DNA: TGTGCCAGCAGCCCTGCCAGCGGGAGAAGCAATGAGCAGTTCTTC. Protein: CASSPASGRSNEQFF.

In this sample, this clonotype turned up a few times. The chain employs TRBV13 and TRBJ2-7; 7 bases match TRBD1. V shed 1 base and J 5 bases; nucleotides not matched to a gene: 5. This CDR3 is built from 14 residues. Germline CDR1 is PRHDT and CDR2 is FYEKMQ (reference sequence). CDR3 amino acids: CASSLEQGSNEQYF. CDR3 nucleotide sequence: TGTGCCAGCAGCTTAGAACAGGGGAGCAACGAGCAGTACTTC.

This chain links TRBV20-1 with TRBJ2-7; 8 bases fit TRBD2. CDR3 length: 12 residues. With 3 bases clipped from V and 4 bases from J, the junction kept 2 bases outside the gene matches. Germline CDR1 reads DFQATT; CDR2 reads SNEGSKA (reference sequence). The CDR3 sequence is CSARGLDYEQYF. Here the CDR3 DNA reads TGCAGTGCTAGGGGACTAGATTACGAGCAGTACTTC.

The chain uses TRBV4-2 and TRBJ2-7; 8 bases are a match to TRBD2. This CDR3 region has 14 residues. Germline trimming cut 4 bases from V and 2 bases from J; bases unmatched to any gene: 4. CDR1 and CDR2 (germline): LGHNA, YNFKEQ. The CDR3 here is CASSLTSGPYEQYF. The CDR3 DNA sequence: TGTGCCAGCAGCCTCACTAGCGGCCCCTACGAGCAGTACTTC.

The chain recombines TRBV2 with TRBJ2-3; TRBD2 matches 8 bases. The CDR3 loop spans 16 amino acids. After removal of 2 bases from V and 6 bases from J, the junction contained 10 bases not matched to a gene. Per the germline V gene, CDR1 is SNHLY and CDR2 is FYNNEI. The CDR3 here is CASSEIKRGRGDTQYF. In DNA form, the CDR3 reads TGTGCCAGCAGTGAAATTAAGCGGGGGAGAGGCGATACGCAGTATTTT.

This clonotype showed up many times. V is TRBV4-2 and J is TRBJ2-1; D may be TRBD2 (6 bases). The germline V gene encodes CDR1 LGHNA and CDR2 YNFKEQ. V was pared by 5 bases and J by 4 bases, with 9 bases between. CDR3 length equals 13 residues. The CDR3 here is CASSLGLYNEQFF. CDR3 nucleotides: TGTGCCAGCAGCTTGGGACTTTACAATGAGCAGTTCTTC.

The V call is TRBV30, the J call TRBJ1-5; D possibly corresponds to TRBD1 (6 bases). Per the germline V gene, CDR1 is GTSNPN and CDR2 is SVGIG (reference sequence). The CDR3 is 14 residues long. Trimming removed 5 bases from V and 7 bases from J, with 18 bases in between. The CDR3 here is CAWGADRSDQPQHF. DNA for the CDR3: TGTGCCTGGGGTGCTGACAGGTCCGACCAGCCCCAGCATTTT.

In its sample, this clonotype is medium-sized. V and J are TRBV5-1 and TRBJ2-7; maybe TRBD2 (5 bases). The CDR3 extends over 16 amino acids. Germline assignment: CDR1 SGHRS and CDR2 YFSETQ. V was clipped by 1 base and J by 0 bases, with 14 bases between them. The CDR3 here is CASSLRVGLSSYEQYF. As DNA, the CDR3 is TGCGCCAGCAGCTTGAGAGTCGGACTGAGCTCCTACGAGCAGTACTTC.

The chain combines TRBV7-8 with TRBJ2-4; D perhaps matches TRBD1 (6 bases). V gave up 6 bases and J gave up 10 bases, with 13 bases separating them. CDR1 SGHVS and CDR2 FQNEAQ come from the germline V gene. The CDR3 runs 12 residues. The chain's CDR3 is CASSSQGPIQYF. The CDR3 DNA reads as TGTGCCAGCAGTTCCCAGGGGCCAATTCAGTACTTC.